Sequencing of this TCR beta chain was carried out in a study of blood T cell repertoires in COVID-19. The CDR3 consists of 15 residues. Unmatched junction bases numbered 9, after V lost 5 bases and J lost 5 bases. CDR1 and CDR2 from the germline V gene are LGHNA and YNFKEQ. Authors' analysis steps: Researchers report that nucleated cell counts were estimated from reference gene primer amplification. Method: immunoSEQ multiplex PCR; TCRdb's copy keeps in-frame clones and lacks some. For V, J and clone size, that table is used; D and trimming come from the DNA. The table has roughly 250,000 clones, around 80% seen once.

The V gene is TRBV4-2, the J gene TRBJ1-1; the match to TRBD1 covers 9 bases. The sample was peripheral blood. The receptor's source is an elderly woman with acute or convalescent COVID-19. CDR3 sequence: CASSEKGQGKTEAFF. The CDR3 DNA reads TGTGCCAGCAGCGAAAAGGGACAGGGAAAAACTGAAGCTTTCTTT.